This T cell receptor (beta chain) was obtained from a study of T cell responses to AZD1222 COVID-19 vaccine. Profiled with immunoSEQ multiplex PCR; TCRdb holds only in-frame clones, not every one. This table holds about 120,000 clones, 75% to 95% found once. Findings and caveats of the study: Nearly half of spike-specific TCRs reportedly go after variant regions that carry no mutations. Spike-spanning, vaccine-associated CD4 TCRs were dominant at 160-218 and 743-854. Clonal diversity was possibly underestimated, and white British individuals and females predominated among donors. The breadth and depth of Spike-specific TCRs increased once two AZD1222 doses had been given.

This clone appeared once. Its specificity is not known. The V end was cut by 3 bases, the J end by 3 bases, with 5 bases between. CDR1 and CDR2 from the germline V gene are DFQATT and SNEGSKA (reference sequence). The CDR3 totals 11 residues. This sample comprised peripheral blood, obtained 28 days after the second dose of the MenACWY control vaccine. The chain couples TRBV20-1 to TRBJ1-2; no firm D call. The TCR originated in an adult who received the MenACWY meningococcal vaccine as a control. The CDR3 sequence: CSAREDYGYTF. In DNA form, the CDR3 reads TGCAGTGCTAGGGAAGACTATGGCTACACCTTC.